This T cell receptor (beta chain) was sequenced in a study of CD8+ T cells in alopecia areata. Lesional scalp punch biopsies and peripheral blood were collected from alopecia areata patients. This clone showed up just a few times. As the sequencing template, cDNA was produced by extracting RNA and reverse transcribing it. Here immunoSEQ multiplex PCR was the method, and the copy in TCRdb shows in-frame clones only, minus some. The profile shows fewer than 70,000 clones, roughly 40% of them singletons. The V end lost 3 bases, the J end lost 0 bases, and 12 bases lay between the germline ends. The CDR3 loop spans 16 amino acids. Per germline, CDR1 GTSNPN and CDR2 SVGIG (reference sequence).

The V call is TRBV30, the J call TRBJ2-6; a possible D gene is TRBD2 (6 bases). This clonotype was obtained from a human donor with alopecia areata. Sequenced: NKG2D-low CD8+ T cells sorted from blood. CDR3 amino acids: CAWSPAGTSGANVLTF. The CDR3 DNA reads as TGTGCCTGGAGCCCCGCGGGGACCTCTGGGGCCAACGTCCTGACTTTC.